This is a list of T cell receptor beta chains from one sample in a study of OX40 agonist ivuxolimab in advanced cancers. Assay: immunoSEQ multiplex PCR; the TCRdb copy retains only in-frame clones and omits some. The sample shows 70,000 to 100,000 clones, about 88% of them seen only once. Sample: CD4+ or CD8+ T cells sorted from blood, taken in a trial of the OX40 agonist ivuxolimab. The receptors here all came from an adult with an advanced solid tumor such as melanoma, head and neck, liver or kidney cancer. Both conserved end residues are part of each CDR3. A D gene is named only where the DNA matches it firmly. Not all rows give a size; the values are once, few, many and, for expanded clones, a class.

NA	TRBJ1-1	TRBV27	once	CASSLGLKTEAFF	TGTGCCAGCAGTTTAGGGCTGAAAACTGAAGCTTTCTTT
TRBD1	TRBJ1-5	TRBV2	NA	CASSGGRGNNQPQHF	TGTGCCAGCAGTGGAGGCAGGGGGAACAATCAGCCCCAGCATTTT
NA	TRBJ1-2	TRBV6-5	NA	CASSGTGLANYGYTF	TGTGCCAGCAGTGGCACAGGGTTAGCTAACTATGGCTACACCTTC
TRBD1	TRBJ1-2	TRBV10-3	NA	CAINPTGEDYGYTF	TGTGCCATCAACCCGACAGGGGAGGACTATGGCTACACCTTC
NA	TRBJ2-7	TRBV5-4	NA	CASSLQPDNSYEQYF	TGTGCCAGCAGCTTGCAACCGGACAACTCCTACGAGCAGTACTTC
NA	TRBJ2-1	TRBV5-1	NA	CASRPTGSSYNEQFF	TGCGCCAGCAGGCCGACTGGGAGCTCCTACAATGAGCAGTTCTTC
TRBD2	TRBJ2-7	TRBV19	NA	CASSIVSGGYYEQYF	TGTGCCAGTAGTATAGTGAGCGGGGGATACTACGAGCAGTACTTC
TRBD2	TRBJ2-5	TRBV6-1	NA	CASSELGLAGDGRVTQYF	TGTGCCAGCAGTGAACTGGGACTAGCGGGAGATGGGCGGGTGACCCAGTACTTC
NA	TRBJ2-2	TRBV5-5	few	CASSLGRRNTGELFF	TGTGCCAGCAGCTTGGGGCGGAGAAACACCGGGGAGCTGTTTTTT
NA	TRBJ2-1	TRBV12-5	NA	CASGLYSYNEQFF	TGTGCTAGTGGTTTGTACAGCTACAATGAGCAGTTCTTC
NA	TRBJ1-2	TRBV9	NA	CASSPRAPSNYGYTF	TGTGCCAGCAGCCCCAGAGCCCCGAGTAACTATGGCTACACCTTC
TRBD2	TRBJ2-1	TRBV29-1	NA	CSVEGAGGGNEQFF	TGCAGCGTTGAGGGGGCGGGAGGAGGCAATGAGCAGTTCTTC
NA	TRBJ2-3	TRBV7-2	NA	CASSLFGDTQYF	TGTGCCAGCAGCTTATTCGGGGATACGCAGTATTTT
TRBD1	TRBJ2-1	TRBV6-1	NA	CASSELTGGYNEQFF	TGTGCCAGCAGTGAGTTGACAGGGGGCTACAATGAGCAGTTCTTC
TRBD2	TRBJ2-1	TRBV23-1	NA	CASSPPSGSMYEQFF	TGCGCCAGCAGCCCCCCTAGCGGGAGTATGTATGAGCAGTTCTTC
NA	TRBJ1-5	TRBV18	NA	CASSPIDSSNQPQHF	TGTGCCAGCTCACCCATAGACAGTAGCAATCAGCCCCAGCATTTT
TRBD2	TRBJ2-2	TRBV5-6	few	CASSTWGTSGVTGELFF	TGTGCCAGCAGCACCTGGGGGACTAGCGGGGTAACCGGGGAGCTGTTTTTT
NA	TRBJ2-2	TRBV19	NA	CASSILSTNTGELFF	TGTGCCAGTAGTATTTTATCGACCAACACCGGGGAGCTGTTTTTT
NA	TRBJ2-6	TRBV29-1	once	CSVDFPISGANVLTF	TGCAGCGTTGACTTCCCCATCTCTGGGGCCAACGTCCTGACTTTC
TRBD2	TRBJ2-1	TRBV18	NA	CASSPPAGGNEQFF	TGTGCCAGCTCACCACCAGCGGGAGGGAATGAGCAGTTCTTC
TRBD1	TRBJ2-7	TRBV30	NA	CAWSTKGNWDSAYEQYF	TGTGCCTGGAGTACAAAAGGGAACTGGGACAGCGCCTACGAGCAGTACTTC
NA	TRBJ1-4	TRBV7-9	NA	CASSLALTTNEKLFF	TGTGCCAGCAGCTTAGCACTGACAACTAATGAAAAACTGTTTTTT
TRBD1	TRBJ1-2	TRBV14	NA	CASSQPGQGNGYTF	TGTGCCAGCAGCCAGCCGGGACAGGGGAATGGCTACACCTTC
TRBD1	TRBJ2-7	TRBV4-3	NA	CASSQGLTGTATYEQYF	TGCGCCAGCAGCCAAGGTCTAACCGGGACAGCGACCTACGAGCAGTACTTC
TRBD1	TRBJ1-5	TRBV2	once	CASNEQGAGQPQHF	TGTGCCAGCAACGAACAGGGGGCGGGTCAGCCCCAGCATTTT
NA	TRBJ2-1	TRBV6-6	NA	CASSPPGGEQFF	TGTGCCAGCAGTCCCCCGGGTGGGGAGCAGTTCTTC
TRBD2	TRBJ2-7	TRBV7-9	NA	CASSLESSGSGYEQYF	TGTGCCAGCAGCTTAGAGAGTAGCGGGAGTGGGTACGAGCAGTACTTC
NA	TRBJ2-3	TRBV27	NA	CASSSPKTTDTQYF	TGTGCCAGCAGTTCCCCCAAGACCACAGATACGCAGTATTTT
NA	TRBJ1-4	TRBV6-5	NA	CASSYLADSYEKLFF	TGTGCCAGCAGTTACCTGGCCGACTCGTACGAAAAACTGTTTTTT
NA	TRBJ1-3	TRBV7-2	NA	CASSLGAGIWDTIYF	TGTGCCAGCAGCTTAGGAGCGGGAATTTGGGACACCATATATTTT
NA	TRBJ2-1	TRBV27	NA	CASSFIGYNEQFF	TGTGCCAGCAGTTTTATTGGTTACAATGAGCAGTTCTTC
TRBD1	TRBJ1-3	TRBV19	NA	CATAGQGAGNTIYF	TGTGCCACCGCGGGACAGGGCGCTGGAAACACCATATATTTT
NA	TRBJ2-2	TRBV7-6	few	CASSLDPRGGELFF	TGTGCCAGCAGCCTGGACCCGAGGGGCGGGGAGCTGTTTTTT
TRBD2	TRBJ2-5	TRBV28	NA	CASSPIAGGNRETQYF	TGTGCCAGCAGTCCCATAGCGGGAGGAAATAGGGAGACCCAGTACTTC
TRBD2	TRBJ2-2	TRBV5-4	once	CASSLALLAGGTTGELFF	TGTGCCAGCAGCTTGGCCTTACTAGCGGGAGGTACCACCGGGGAGCTGTTTTTT
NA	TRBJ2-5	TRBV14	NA	CASSLTGETQYF	TGTGCCAGCAGTTTGACGGGGGAGACCCAGTACTTC
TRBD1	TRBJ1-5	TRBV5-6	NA	CASSPGQNWDQPQHF	TGTGCCAGCAGCCCGGGACAGAATTGGGATCAGCCCCAGCATTTT